This TCR beta chain was found in a study of blood T cell repertoires in COVID-19. Authors' data handling: Reference gene primer amplification gave estimated nucleated cell counts. Libraries were prepared by immunoSEQ multiplex PCR; TCRdb keeps only in-frame clonotypes and omits some of them. V and J calls and clone size are those listed in that table; D and trimming were worked out from the DNA. The profile shows more than 95,000 clones, around four fifths of them singletons. The CDR3 spans 13 residues. Trimming stripped 5 bases from V and 3 bases from J, with 10 bases between. Germline-derived CDR1 and CDR2 are SGHTA and FQGNSA. Seattle enrolled patients during active infection and tracked them longitudinally.

The chain is built from TRBV7-2 and TRBJ1-2, with a tentative D call TRBD1 (5 bases). Input material: peripheral blood. The origin of this receptor is a man older than 75 with COVID-19, enrolled during active disease. CDR3 amino acids: CASSPDSYYGYTF. In DNA, the CDR3 is TGTGCCAGCAGCCCCGACAGTTACTATGGCTACACCTTC.